Included here is one TCR beta chain sequence, with context. Sequenced by immunoSEQ multiplex PCR; TCRdb stores in-frame clones only, minus some. The repertoire holds about 300,000 clones, with approximately 89% as singletons. This record belongs to a study of blood T cell repertoires in COVID-19. Looking at the study overall: Samples taken during acute and convalescent COVID-19 were collected in the United States, Italy and Spain. Sources were T cells, B-cell-depleted T cells, or PBMCs; the material itself was cDNA or gDNA.

The cohort comprised adults aged about 18 to 100 years residing in 20 to 30 US areas. Participants' reported clinical history set cohort assignment. Sequenced material: PBMCs or T cells enriched from blood (not recorded which). The sequence was collected from a woman under 30 who had recovered from COVID-19.

The CDR3 DNA reads TGTGCCAGCAGCTTGAAGCCGGGACAGGGTCCCTACGAGCAGTACTTC. It is translated as CASSLKPGQGPYEQYF. V usage is TRBV5-4 and J usage is TRBJ2-7; 9 bases agree with TRBD1. Germline V CDR1 and CDR2: SGHNT, YYREEE (reference sequence). This CDR3 comprises 16 residues. J was trimmed by 2 bases and V by 1 base; bases with no gene match: 7.